These 32 T cell receptor beta chains originate from one sample sequenced in a study of T cells in Graves' hyperthyroidism and ophthalmopathy. Amplified regions were TCR beta CDR3 sequences from RNA transcripts. HTBI primers were employed in a first-round RT-PCR of the TCR CDR3. TCRdb independently ran MiXCR on the multiplex PCR reads; one entry per CDR3 protein. The top ten hold 64% of the sample, which has roughly 280,000 distinct CDR3 sequences, roughly 22% seen once. The sample comprised blood. The receptors were gathered from a man aged 30 to 45 with Graves' ophthalmopathy.

This clonotype was detected only once. V is TRBV12-3 or TRBV12-4 and J is TRBJ2-6; tentatively, D is TRBD1 (5 bases). The CDR3 has 16 residues. V was pared by 3 bases and J by 0 bases, with 9 bases between. The CDR3 sequence: CASSFNRNSGANVLTF. For the CDR3, the DNA is TGTGCCAGCAGTTTTAACAGGAACTCTGGGGCCAACGTCCTGACTTTC.

This clonotype was found a few times. This may be a read error: a much more frequent sequence differs by one nucleotide. The chain is built from TRBV30 and TRBJ2-1, with D possibly TRBD2 on 6 matching bases. The CDR3 is 12 amino acids. Germline lookup yields CDR1 GTSNPN and CDR2 SVGIG (reference sequence). The CDR3 loop reads CVANGSDNEQFF. CDR3 bases: TGTGTCGCTAACGGGAGCGACAATGAGCAGTTCTTC.

The CDR3 is CASSWDLVDEQYF. As DNA, the CDR3 is TGTGCCAGCAGCTGGGATTTGGTAGACGAGCAGTACTTC. The chain joins TRBV5-6 to TRBJ2-7; D remains ambiguous. This CDR3 contains 13 residues. V gave up 3 bases and J gave up 5 bases, with 12 bases separating them. Looked up from germline, CDR1 is SGHDT and CDR2 is YYEEEE. The variable domain in full, with the rest retrieved from reference TRBV5-6 and TRBJ2-7, is DAGVTQSPTHLIKTRGQQVTLRCSPKSGHDTVSWYQQALGQGPQFIFQYYEEEERQRGNFPDRFSGHQFPNYSSELNVNALLLGDSALYLCASSWDLVDEQYFGPGTRLTVT.

This clonotype has more than one count but fewer than ten. The rearrangement uses TRBV5-1 and TRBJ1-6; D may be TRBD1 (6 bases). This CDR3 is 15 amino acids long. V dropped 2 bases and J dropped 8 bases, with 14 bases sitting between them. The V gene's germline CDR1 is SGHRS and CDR2 YFSETQ. This chain's CDR3 is CASSFGGQNDSPLHF. The CDR3 bases are TGCGCCAGCAGCTTTGGGGGCCAGAATGATTCACCCCTCCACTTT.

The chain has TRBV5-1 and TRBJ2-5; unclear D gene. The CDR3 sequence is 14 residues long. Trimming took off 0 bases at V and 3 bases at J, with 9 bases between the two ends. Germline CDR1 is SGHRS and CDR2 is YFSETQ. For the CDR3, the DNA is TGCGCCAGCAGCTTGGTGGGCAGCGAAGAGACCCAGTACTTC. Protein product: CASSLVGSEETQYF. The full variable domain, in which reference TRBV5-1 and TRBJ2-5 provide the parts outside the CDR3, is KAGVTQTPRYLIKTRGQQVTLSCSPISGHRSVSWYQQTPGQGLQFLFEYFSETQRNKGNFPGRFSGRQFSNSRSEMNVSTLELGDSALYLCASSLVGSEETQYFGPGTRLLVL.

This clonotype occurred a few times. The junction shows a germline mismatch at one end, possibly a read error. The chain links TRBV20-1 to TRBJ1-2, with 7 bases identical to TRBD1. Germline V gene data show CDR1 as DFQATT and CDR2 as SNEGSKA (reference sequence). The CDR3 extends over 11 amino acids. The CDR3 coding sequence is TGCAGTGCTCGAGACAGGGAAAGCGACACCTTC. Translation gives CSARDRESDTF.

The chain is built from TRBV6-1 and TRBJ1-3; 8 bases are shared with TRBD1. CDR1 and CDR2 (germline): MNHNS, SASEGT. The CDR3 has 16 amino acids. After removal of 2 bases from V and 0 bases from J, the junction contained 3 bases not matched to a gene. The CDR3 here is CASSELTGGSGNTIYF. For the CDR3, the DNA is TGTGCCAGCAGTGAACTTACAGGGGGCTCTGGAAACACCATATATTTT.

This clonotype was recorded a few times. V and J are TRBV10-2 and TRBJ2-3; 7 bases fit TRBD2. The CDR3 totals 19 residues. V trimming: 10 bases; J trimming: 0 bases; junction bases outside the gene matches: 22. Germline values: CDR1 WSHSY, CDR2 SAAADI. The CDR3 loop is CATTQIGGSVVVSTDTQYF. CDR3 DNA sequence: TGCGCCACCACGCAAATTGGCGGGAGTGTGGTCGTGAGCACAGATACGCAGTATTTT.

The rearrangement joins TRBV24-1 to TRBJ2-3; a possible D gene is TRBD1 (5 bases). This CDR3 spans 12 amino acids. V was shortened by 6 bases and J by 8 bases, with 11 bases between the two germline ends. The germline V gene has CDR1 KGHDR and CDR2 SFDVKD. CDR3 sequence reads: CATSSDRSTQYF. The CDR3 bases are TGTGCCACCAGTTCCGACAGAAGTACGCAGTATTTT.

This chain links TRBV18 with TRBJ2-7; 10 bases match TRBD2. The CDR3 is 16 amino acids. V shed 0 bases and J 4 bases; nucleotides not matched to a gene: 6. Germline-derived CDR1 and CDR2 are KGHSH and LQKENI. CDR3 DNA: TGTGCCAGCTCACCACCAGGCCTAGCGGGGGCTTACGAGCAGTACTTC. As protein: CASSPPGLAGAYEQYF.

V gene TRBV7-9 combines with J gene TRBJ2-7; D gene unclear. Germline V gene lookup returns CDR1 SEHNR and CDR2 FQNEAQ (reference sequence). The V gene lost 3 bases and the J gene lost 2 bases, with 11 bases spanning the gap. The CDR3 has 14 amino acids. CDR3 protein: CASSFYPITYEQYF. The CDR3 nucleotides read TGTGCCAGCAGCTTTTACCCGATAACCTACGAGCAGTACTTC.

J is TRBJ1-5 and V is TRBV7-6; D is possibly TRBD1 (5 bases). The germline V gene has CDR1 SGHVS and CDR2 FNYEAQ. Trimming removed 4 bases at V and 2 bases at J, with 15 bases between. The CDR3 loop spans 16 amino acids. The chain's CDR3 is CASSSGILGGNQPQHF. Here the CDR3 DNA reads TGTGCCAGCAGCTCGGGTATCCTAGGGGGCAATCAGCCCCAGCATTTT. Drawing the rest from reference TRBV7-6 and TRBJ1-5, the complete variable domain is GAGVSQSPRYKVTKRGQDVALRCDPISGHVSLYWYRQALGQGPEFLTYFNYEAQQDKSGLPNDRFSAERPEGSISTLTIQRTEQRDSAMYRCASSSGILGGNQPQHFGDGTRLSIL.

At least ten counts were recorded for this clonotype. V gene TRBV15 combines with J gene TRBJ1-1; no firm D call. CDR1 is LNHNV and CDR2 is YYDKDF in the germline V gene (reference sequence). V lost 0 bases and J lost 2, with 10 bases in between. This CDR3 contains 15 residues. The CDR3 coding sequence is TGTGCCACCAGCAGAGATGAAGGGTTCAACACTGAAGCTTTCTTT. Its protein product is CATSRDEGFNTEAFF. Filled out from reference TRBV15 and TRBJ1-1, the complete variable domain reads DAMVIQNPRYQVTQFGKPVTLSCSQTLNHNVMYWYQQKSSQAPKLLFHYYDKDFNNEADTPDNFQSRRPNTSFCFLDIRSPGLGDTAMYLCATSRDEGFNTEAFFGQGTRLTVV.

This clonotype was seen a handful of times. This rearrangement joins TRBV28 to TRBJ2-4, with 9 bases identical to TRBD2. From germline, CDR1 is MDHEN and CDR2 SYDVKM. There are 15 residues in the CDR3. Trimming took 4 bases from V and 5 from J; bases not matched to a gene: 6. The CDR3: CASSSLLAGQNIQYF. The CDR3 DNA is TGTGCCAGCAGTTCCCTTCTAGCGGGACAAAACATTCAGTACTTC.

This chain links TRBV19 with TRBJ2-1; TRBD2 agrees at 7 bases. The CDR3 loop spans 16 amino acids. The junction had 10 bases not matched to a gene; V was cut back by 3 bases and J by 5 bases. Germline CDR1 LNHDA, CDR2 SQIVND (reference sequence). This CDR3 is CASSISRASGDNEQFF. The CDR3 nucleotides read TGTGCCAGTAGTATCTCTAGGGCTAGCGGAGACAATGAGCAGTTCTTC.

In its sample, this clonotype was seen many times. The chain has TRBV28 and TRBJ2-1; D remains ambiguous. Germline lookup yields CDR1 MDHEN and CDR2 SYDVKM. V was pared by 8 bases and J by 9 bases, with 17 bases between. This CDR3 has 13 amino acids. Written as DNA, the CDR3 is TGTGCCAGCGAGGCGGTCGTTCCGGCTGAGCAGTTCTTC. It translates to CASEAVVPAEQFF.

The CDR3 DNA reads TGTGCCAGCAGTTACTTGGGGGTCTCTGGAAACACCATATATTTT. It yields the protein CASSYLGVSGNTIYF. The chain recombines TRBV6-5 with TRBJ1-3, with a weak D call TRBD1 (5 bases). V was cut by 1 base and J by 0 bases, with 7 bases left in between. The CDR3 sequence is 15 residues long. Germline V lookup: CDR1 MNHEY, CDR2 SVGAGI.

This clonotype was observed many times. The chain has TRBV7-8 and TRBJ2-7, with TRBD2 matching over 7 bases. With 5 bases clipped from V and 3 bases from J, the junction kept 10 bases outside the gene matches. CDR1 and CDR2 from the germline V gene are SGHVS and FQNEAQ. This CDR3 region has 15 residues. CDR3 in amino acids: CASSLRGGPNYEQYF. The CDR3 nucleotides are TGTGCCAGCAGCCTCCGCGGGGGTCCGAACTACGAGCAGTACTTC. Filled out from reference TRBV7-8 and TRBJ2-7, the complete variable domain reads GAGVSQSPRYKVAKRGQDVALRCDPISGHVSLFWYQQALGQGPEFLTYFQNEAQLDKSGLPSDRFFAERPEGSVSTLKIQRTQQEDSAVYLCASSLRGGPNYEQYFGPGTRLTVT.

The chain has TRBV7-2 and TRBJ2-5, with D possibly matching TRBD1 (5 bases). The CDR3 sequence is 13 residues long. CDR1 and CDR2 (germline): SGHTA, FQGNSA. V gave up 4 bases and J gave up 3 bases, with 9 bases separating them. As DNA, the CDR3 is TGTGCCAGCAGCTCTCGCAGGGAAGAGACCCAGTACTTC. Its protein product is CASSSRREETQYF.

The chain employs TRBV30 and TRBJ1-1, with a weak D call TRBD1 (5 bases). The ends were cut back, 2 bases at V and 1 base at J, with 17 bases in the middle. The CDR3 has 16 amino acids. Germline lookup yields CDR1 GTSNPN and CDR2 SVGIG (reference sequence). CDR3 protein: CAWSLAGGGRNTEAFF. In DNA, the CDR3 is TGTGCCTGGAGTCTAGCGGGGGGTGGGAGGAACACTGAAGCTTTCTTT.

This clonotype was seen many times. This chain uses TRBV20-1 with TRBJ2-5; 9 bases are shared with TRBD1. Trimming took 8 bases from V and 1 from J; bases not matched to a gene: 2. The CDR3 runs 12 residues. Germline V gene sequence: CDR1 DFQATT, CDR2 SNEGSKA (reference sequence). CDR3 bases: TGCAGTATGACAGGGGGCCAAGAGACCCAGTACTTC. Encoded protein: CSMTGGQETQYF.

Notes on this clonotype: This sequence may be a read error, since a much larger clone differs from it by one base. V and J are TRBV6-2 or TRBV6-3 and TRBJ1-1, with 8 bases that match TRBD1. Germline CDR1 is MNHEY and CDR2 is SVGEGT. This CDR3 has 17 residues. The CDR3 nucleotides are TGTGCCAGCAGTGTCCAAACAGGGGGGCGCGTGAACACTGAAGCTCTCTTT. Translating it yields CASSVQTGGRVNTEALF.

The chain joins TRBV18 to TRBJ2-1; D not certain. The CDR3 extends over 15 amino acids. V lost 2 bases to trimming and J lost 0 bases, with 8 bases between them. Per germline, CDR1 KGHSH and CDR2 LQKENI. The CDR3 reads CASSPLESSYNEQFF. In nucleotides, the CDR3 is TGTGCCAGCTCACCATTGGAGAGCTCCTACAATGAGCAGTTCTTC.

Comment on this clonotype: A much more abundant neighbour one base away suggests this may be a read error. The chain recombines TRBV3-1 with TRBJ2-3, with 11 bases matching TRBD2. The CDR3 has 17 amino acids. Germline-derived CDR1 and CDR2 are LGHDT and YNNKEL (reference sequence). With 0 bases clipped from V and 4 bases from J, the junction kept 6 bases outside the gene matches. The CDR3 protein is CASSQDRLAGGPDTQYF. The CDR3 DNA reads as TGTGCCAGCAGCCAAGATAGGCTAGCGGGAGGCCCAGATACGCAGTATTTT.

The rearrangement links TRBV19 to TRBJ2-3; 7 nucleotides agree with TRBD1. The CDR3 spans 15 residues. Germline CDR1 and CDR2: LNHDA and SQIVND (reference sequence). With V trimmed by 7 bases and J by 2 bases, 9 bases remained unmatched. CDR3 amino acids: CASNPDRVNTDTQYF. The CDR3, as DNA: TGTGCCAGTAACCCAGACAGGGTCAACACAGATACGCAGTATTTT. Full variable domain (outside the CDR3, taken from reference TRBV19 and TRBJ2-3): DGGITQSPKYLFRKEGQNVTLSCEQNLNHDAMYWYRQDPGQGLRLIYYSQIVNDFQKGDIAEGYSVSREKKESFPLTVTSAQKNPTAFYLCASNPDRVNTDTQYFGPGTRLTVL.

This clonotype was detected a few times. This sequence joins TRBV12-5 and TRBJ2-7, with no clear D. Germline values: CDR1 LGHNT, CDR2 FRNRAP. V gave up 1 base and J gave up 6 bases, with 10 bases separating them. CDR3 length equals 13 residues. CDR3 region: CASGLAELSEQYF. As DNA, the CDR3 is TGTGCTAGTGGTTTGGCAGAACTCTCCGAGCAGTACTTC.

This clonotype was recorded many times. The chain is built from TRBV7-9 and TRBJ2-1; 14 bases fit TRBD2. The V gene end was trimmed by 5 bases and the J gene end by 6 bases; junction bases not matched to a gene: 3. The germline V gene encodes CDR1 SEHNR and CDR2 FQNEAQ (reference sequence). The CDR3 covers 15 residues. This CDR3 is CASSLGTSGSNEQFF. CDR3 sequence (DNA): TGTGCCAGCAGCCTCGGGACTAGCGGGAGCAATGAGCAGTTCTTC.

The chain employs TRBV6-4 and TRBJ2-3, with D unclear. The CDR3 covers 15 residues. CDR1 and CDR2 from the germline V gene are MRHNA and SNTAGT. The ends were cut back, 0 bases at V and 2 bases at J, with 9 bases in the middle. CDR3: CASSDSGGSTDTQYF. As DNA, the CDR3 is TGTGCCAGCAGTGACTCCGGTGGTTCCACAGATACGCAGTATTTT.

This clonotype was seen repeatedly, ten times or more. The gene calls are TRBV9 and TRBJ1-2, with 8 bases aligning to TRBD1. The CDR3 is made up of 16 amino acids. Germline V gene data show CDR1 as SGDLS and CDR2 as YYNGEE. Trimming removed 0 bases from V and 4 bases from J; junction bases left unmatched: 8. CDR3 coding DNA: TGTGCCAGCAGCGTAGCTGGGACAGGTAATTCCTATGGCTACACCTTC. This translates into CASSVAGTGNSYGYTF.

As for this clonotype: An end of the junction differs from the germline gene, which may be a read error. The chain links TRBV7-9 to TRBJ2-7, with 8 bases fitting TRBD1. This CDR3 region has 13 residues. CDR1 is SEHNR and CDR2 is FQNEAQ in the germline V gene (reference sequence). CDR3 loop: CVSSSDRGGEQYF. The CDR3 bases are TGTGTCAGCAGCTCAGACAGGGGAGGCGAGCAGTACTTC.

This sequence joins TRBV7-6 and TRBJ2-2, with a possible D match to TRBD2 (6 bases). Looked up from germline, CDR1 is SGHVS and CDR2 is FNYEAQ. V lost 8 bases, J lost 1 base, and 11 bases lay in between. The CDR3 has 14 amino acids. The CDR3 here is CASGSGENTGELFF. DNA of the CDR3: TGTGCCAGCGGGTCGGGGGAGAACACCGGGGAGCTGTTTTTT. Looking up the rest from reference TRBV7-6 and TRBJ2-2 gives the full variable domain: GAGVSQSPRYKVTKRGQDVALRCDPISGHVSLYWYRQALGQGPEFLTYFNYEAQQDKSGLPNDRFSAERPEGSISTLTIQRTEQRDSAMYRCASGSGENTGELFFGEGSRLTVL.

This clonotype was detected only a few times. A read error may be the cause here, since a much bigger clone is one base away. The rearrangement links TRBV18 to TRBJ1-1; maybe TRBD1 (6 bases). V lost 6 bases to trimming and J lost 5 bases, with 16 bases between them. CDR3 size: 14 residues. Germline assignment: CDR1 KGHSH and CDR2 LQKENI. The CDR3 DNA sequence: TGTGCCAGCTCTTCGGACAGCGGACCTACTGAAGCTTTCTTT. Its protein is CASSSDSGPTEAFF. Looking up the rest from reference TRBV18 and TRBJ1-1 gives the full variable domain: NAGVMQNPRHLVRRRGQEARLRCSPMKGHSHVYWYRQLPEEGLKFMVYLQKENIIDESGMPKERFSAEFPKEGPSILRIQQVVRGDSAAYFCASSSDSGPTEAFFGQGTRLTVV.